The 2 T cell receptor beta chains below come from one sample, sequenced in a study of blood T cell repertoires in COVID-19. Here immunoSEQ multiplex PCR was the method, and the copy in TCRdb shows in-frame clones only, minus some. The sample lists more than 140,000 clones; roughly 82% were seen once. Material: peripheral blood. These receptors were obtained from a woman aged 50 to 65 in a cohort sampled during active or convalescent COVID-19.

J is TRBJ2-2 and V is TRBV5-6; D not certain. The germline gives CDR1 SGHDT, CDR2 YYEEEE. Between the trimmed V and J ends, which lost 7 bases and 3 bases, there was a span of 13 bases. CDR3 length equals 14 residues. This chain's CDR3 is CASQAYLYTGELFF. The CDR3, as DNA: TGTGCCAGCCAAGCATATCTTTACACCGGGGAGCTGTTTTTT.

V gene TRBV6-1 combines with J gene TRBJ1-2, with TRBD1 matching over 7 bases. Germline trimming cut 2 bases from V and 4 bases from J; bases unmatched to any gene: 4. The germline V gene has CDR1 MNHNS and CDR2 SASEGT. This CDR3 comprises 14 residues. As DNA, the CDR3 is TGTGCCAGCAGTGAAAAAGGGGGCGTCTATGGCTACACCTTC. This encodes CASSEKGGVYGYTF.